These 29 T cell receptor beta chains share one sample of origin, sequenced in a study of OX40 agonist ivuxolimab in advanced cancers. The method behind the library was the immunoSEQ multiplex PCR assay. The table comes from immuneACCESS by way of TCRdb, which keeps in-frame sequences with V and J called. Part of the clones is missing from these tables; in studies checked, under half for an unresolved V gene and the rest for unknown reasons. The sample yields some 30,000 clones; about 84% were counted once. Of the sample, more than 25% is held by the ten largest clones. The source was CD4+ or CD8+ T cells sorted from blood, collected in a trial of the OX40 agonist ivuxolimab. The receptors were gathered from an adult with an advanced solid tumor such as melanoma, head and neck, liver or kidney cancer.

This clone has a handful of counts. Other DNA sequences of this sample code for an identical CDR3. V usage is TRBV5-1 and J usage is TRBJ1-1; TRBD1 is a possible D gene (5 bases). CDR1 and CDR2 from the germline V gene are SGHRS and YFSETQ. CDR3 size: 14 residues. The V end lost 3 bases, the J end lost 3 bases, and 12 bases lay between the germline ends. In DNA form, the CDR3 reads TGCGCCAGCAGCTCCGGGGGTGGCTACACTGAAGCTTTCTTT. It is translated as CASSSGGGYTEAFF.

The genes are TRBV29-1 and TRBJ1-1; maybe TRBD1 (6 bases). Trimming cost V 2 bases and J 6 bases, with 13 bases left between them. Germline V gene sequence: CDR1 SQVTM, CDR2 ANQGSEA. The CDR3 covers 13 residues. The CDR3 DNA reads TGCAGCGTTGAAAAGGGGGGGACGGCTGAAGCTTTCTTT. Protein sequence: CSVEKGGTAEAFF.

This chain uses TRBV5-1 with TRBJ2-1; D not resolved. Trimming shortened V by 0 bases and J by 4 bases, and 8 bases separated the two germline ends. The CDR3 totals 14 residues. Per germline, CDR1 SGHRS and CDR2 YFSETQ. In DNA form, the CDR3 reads TGCGCCAGCAGCTTGGACTCTTTGTACAATGAGCAGTTCTTC. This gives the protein CASSLDSLYNEQFF.

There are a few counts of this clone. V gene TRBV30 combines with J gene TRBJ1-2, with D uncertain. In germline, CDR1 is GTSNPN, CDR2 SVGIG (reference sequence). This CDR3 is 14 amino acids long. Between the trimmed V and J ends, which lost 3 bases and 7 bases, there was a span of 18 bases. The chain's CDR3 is CAWSLGIGVGGYTF. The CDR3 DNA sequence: TGTGCCTGGAGCCTAGGGATTGGGGTTGGTGGCTACACCTTC.

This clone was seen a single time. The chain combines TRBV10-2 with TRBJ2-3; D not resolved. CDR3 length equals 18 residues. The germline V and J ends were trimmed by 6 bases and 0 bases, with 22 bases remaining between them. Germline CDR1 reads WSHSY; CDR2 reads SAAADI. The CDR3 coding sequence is TGCGCCAGCAGCCTGTTAAGGAATCGTGGCTCTAGCACAGATACGCAGTATTTT. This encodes CASSLLRNRGSSTDTQYF.

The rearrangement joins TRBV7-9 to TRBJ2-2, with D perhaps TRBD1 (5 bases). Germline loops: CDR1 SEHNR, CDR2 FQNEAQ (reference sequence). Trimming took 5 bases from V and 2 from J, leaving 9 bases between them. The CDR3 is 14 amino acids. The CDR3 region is CASSRGQNTGELFF. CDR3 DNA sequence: TGTGCCAGCAGCCGCGGACAAAACACCGGGGAGCTGTTTTTT.

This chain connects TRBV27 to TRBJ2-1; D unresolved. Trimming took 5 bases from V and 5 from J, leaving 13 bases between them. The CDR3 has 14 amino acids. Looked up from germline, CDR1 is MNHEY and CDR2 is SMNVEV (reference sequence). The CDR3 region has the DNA TGTGCCAGCAGTCCCACCGGTCCCCACAATGAGCAGTTCTTC. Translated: CASSPTGPHNEQFF.

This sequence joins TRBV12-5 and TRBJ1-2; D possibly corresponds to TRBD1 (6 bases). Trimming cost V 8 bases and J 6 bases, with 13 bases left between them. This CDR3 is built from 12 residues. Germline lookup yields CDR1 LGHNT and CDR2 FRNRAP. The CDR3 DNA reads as TGTGCTAGTAGGGACACTGAAGATGGCTACACCTTC. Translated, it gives CASRDTEDGYTF.

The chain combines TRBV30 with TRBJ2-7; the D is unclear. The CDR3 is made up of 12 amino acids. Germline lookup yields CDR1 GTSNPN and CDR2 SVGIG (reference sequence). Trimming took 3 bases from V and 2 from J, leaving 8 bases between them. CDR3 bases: TGTGCCTGGAGACATACCCCCTACGAGCAGTACTTC. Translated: CAWRHTPYEQYF.

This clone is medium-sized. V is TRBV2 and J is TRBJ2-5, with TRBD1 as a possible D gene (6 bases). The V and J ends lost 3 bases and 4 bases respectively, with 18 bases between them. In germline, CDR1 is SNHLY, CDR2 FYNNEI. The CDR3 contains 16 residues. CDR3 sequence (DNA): TGTGCCAGCAGTGAGGGCCCGACAGGAATTCTAGAGACCCAGTACTTC. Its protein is CASSEGPTGILETQYF.

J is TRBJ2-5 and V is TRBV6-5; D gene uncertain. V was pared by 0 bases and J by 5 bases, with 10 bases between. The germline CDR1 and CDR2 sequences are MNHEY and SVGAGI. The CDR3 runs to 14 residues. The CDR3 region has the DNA TGTGCCAGCAGTTACTCTTCAGTGCGCGAGACCCAGTACTTC. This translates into CASSYSSVRETQYF.

DNA of the CDR3: TGTGCCAGCAGTACCTCGCCTAACTATGGCTACACCTTC. Translation: CASSTSPNYGYTF. This sequence joins TRBV6-5 and TRBJ1-2; no reliable D call. This CDR3 is built from 13 residues. The V and J ends lost 5 bases and 0 bases respectively, with 7 bases between them. Germline loops: CDR1 MNHEY, CDR2 SVGAGI.

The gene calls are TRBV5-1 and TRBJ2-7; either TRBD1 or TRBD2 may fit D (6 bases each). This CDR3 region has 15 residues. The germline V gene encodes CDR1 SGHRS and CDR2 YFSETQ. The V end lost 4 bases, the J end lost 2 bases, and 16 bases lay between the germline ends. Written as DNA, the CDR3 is TGCGCCAGCAGCGTGGCATGGGGGGCCCCCTACGAGCAGTACTTC. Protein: CASSVAWGAPYEQYF.

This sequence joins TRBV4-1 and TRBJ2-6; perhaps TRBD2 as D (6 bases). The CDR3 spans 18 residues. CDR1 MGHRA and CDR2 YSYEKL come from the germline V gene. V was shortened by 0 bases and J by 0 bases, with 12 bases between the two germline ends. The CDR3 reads CASSQDLAMISGANVLTF. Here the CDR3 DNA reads TGCGCCAGCAGCCAAGACCTAGCGATGATCTCTGGGGCCAACGTCCTGACTTTC.

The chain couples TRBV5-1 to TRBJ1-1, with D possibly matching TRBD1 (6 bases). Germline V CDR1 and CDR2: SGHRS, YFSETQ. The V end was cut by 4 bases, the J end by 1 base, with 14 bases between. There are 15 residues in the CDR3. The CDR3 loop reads CASSEYGGPNTEAFF. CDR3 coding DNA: TGCGCCAGCAGCGAATACGGGGGCCCGAACACTGAAGCTTTCTTT.

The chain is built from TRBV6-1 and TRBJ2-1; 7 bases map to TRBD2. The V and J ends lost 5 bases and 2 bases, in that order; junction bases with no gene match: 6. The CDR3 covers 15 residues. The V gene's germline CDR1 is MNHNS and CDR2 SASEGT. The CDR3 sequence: CASSSREYAYNEQFF. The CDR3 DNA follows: TGTGCCAGCAGTTCGCGGGAGTACGCCTACAATGAGCAGTTCTTC.

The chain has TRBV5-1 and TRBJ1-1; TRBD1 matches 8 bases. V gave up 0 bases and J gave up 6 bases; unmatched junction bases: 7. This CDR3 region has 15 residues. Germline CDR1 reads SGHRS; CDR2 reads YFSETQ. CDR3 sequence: CASSLELDRAAEAFF. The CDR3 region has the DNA TGCGCCAGCAGCTTGGAGTTGGACAGGGCCGCTGAAGCTTTCTTT.

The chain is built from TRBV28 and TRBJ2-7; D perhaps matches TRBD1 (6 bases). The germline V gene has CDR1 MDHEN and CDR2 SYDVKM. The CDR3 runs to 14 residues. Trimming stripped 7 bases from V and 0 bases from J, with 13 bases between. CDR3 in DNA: TGTGCCAGCAAGGGAGACAGGATCTCCTACGAGCAGTACTTC. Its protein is CASKGDRISYEQYF.

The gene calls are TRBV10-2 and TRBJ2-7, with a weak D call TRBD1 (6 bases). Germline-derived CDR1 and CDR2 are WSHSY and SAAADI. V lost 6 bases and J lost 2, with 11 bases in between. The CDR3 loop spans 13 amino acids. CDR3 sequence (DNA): TGCGCCAGCAGCGAATACAGGGCCTACGAGCAGTACTTC. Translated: CASSEYRAYEQYF.

The CDR3 sequence is CATLGPPGYEQYF. In DNA, the CDR3 is TGTGCCACCCTCGGGCCTCCGGGCTACGAGCAGTACTTC. The chain is built from TRBV7-9 and TRBJ2-7, with D uncertain. CDR1 and CDR2 (germline): SEHNR, FQNEAQ (reference sequence). This CDR3 is 13 amino acids long. V shed 10 bases and J shed 3 bases, with 16 bases lying between them.

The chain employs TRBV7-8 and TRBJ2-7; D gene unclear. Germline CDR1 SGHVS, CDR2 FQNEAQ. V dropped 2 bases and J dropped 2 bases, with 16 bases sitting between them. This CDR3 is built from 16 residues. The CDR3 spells CASSLFRAVHPYEQYF. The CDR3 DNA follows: TGTGCCAGCAGCTTATTCCGAGCAGTTCACCCCTACGAGCAGTACTTC.

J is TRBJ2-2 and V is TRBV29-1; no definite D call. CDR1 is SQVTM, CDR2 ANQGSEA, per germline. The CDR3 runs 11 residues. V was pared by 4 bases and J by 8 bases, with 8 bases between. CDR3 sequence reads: CSVAGGGELFF. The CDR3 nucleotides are TGCAGCGTTGCTGGTGGGGGGGAGCTGTTTTTT.

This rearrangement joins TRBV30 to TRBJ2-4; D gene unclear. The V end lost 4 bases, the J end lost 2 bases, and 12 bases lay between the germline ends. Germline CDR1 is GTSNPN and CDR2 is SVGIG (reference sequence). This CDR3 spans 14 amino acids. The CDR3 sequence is CAWTVEGPKNIQYF. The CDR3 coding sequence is TGTGCCTGGACCGTGGAAGGGCCCAAAAACATTCAGTACTTC. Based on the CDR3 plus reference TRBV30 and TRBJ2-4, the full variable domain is SQTIHQWPATLVQPVGSPLSLECTVEGTSNPNLYWYRQAAGRGLQLLFYSVGIGQISSEVPQNLSASRPQDRQFILSSKKLLLSDSGFYLCAWTVEGPKNIQYFGAGTRLSVL.

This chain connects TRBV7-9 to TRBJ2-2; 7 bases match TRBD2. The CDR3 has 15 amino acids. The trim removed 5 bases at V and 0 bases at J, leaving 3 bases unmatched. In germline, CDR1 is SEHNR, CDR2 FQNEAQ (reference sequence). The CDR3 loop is CASSPGTTNTGELFF. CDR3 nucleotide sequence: TGTGCCAGCAGCCCCGGGACTACGAACACCGGGGAGCTGTTTTTT.

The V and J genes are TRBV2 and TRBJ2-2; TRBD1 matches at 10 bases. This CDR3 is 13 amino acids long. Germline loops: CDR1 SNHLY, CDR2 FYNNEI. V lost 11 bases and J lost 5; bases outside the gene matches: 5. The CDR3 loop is CAVRQGATGELFF. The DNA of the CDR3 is TGTGCCGTACGACAGGGGGCGACCGGGGAGCTGTTTTTT.

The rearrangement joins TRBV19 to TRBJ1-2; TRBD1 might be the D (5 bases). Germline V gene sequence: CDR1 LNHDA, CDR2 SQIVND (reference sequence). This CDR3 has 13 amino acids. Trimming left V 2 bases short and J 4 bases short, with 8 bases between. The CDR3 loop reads CASSIIGAYGYTF. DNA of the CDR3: TGTGCCAGTAGTATAATTGGGGCCTATGGCTACACCTTC.

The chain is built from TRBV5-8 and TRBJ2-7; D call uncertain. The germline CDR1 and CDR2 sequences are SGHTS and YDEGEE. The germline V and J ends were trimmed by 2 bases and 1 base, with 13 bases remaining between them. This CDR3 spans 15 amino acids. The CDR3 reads CASSLIGQPSYEQYF. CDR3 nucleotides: TGTGCCAGCAGCTTAATTGGTCAGCCGTCCTACGAGCAGTACTTC.

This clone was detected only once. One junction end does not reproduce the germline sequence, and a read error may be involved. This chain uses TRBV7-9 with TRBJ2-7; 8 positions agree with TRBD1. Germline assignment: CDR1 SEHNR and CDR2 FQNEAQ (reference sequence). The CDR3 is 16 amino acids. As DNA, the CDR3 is TGTGTCAGCAGCTTAGGGGCGGACAGGGATTCCTACGAGCAGTACTTC. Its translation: CVSSLGADRDSYEQYF.

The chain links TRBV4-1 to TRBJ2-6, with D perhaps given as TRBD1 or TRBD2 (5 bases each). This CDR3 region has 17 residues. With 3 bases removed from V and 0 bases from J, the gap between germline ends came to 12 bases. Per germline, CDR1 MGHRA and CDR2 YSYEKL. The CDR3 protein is CASSQGHGASGANVLTF. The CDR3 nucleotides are TGCGCCAGCAGCCAGGGTCACGGGGCCTCTGGGGCCAACGTCCTGACTTTC.